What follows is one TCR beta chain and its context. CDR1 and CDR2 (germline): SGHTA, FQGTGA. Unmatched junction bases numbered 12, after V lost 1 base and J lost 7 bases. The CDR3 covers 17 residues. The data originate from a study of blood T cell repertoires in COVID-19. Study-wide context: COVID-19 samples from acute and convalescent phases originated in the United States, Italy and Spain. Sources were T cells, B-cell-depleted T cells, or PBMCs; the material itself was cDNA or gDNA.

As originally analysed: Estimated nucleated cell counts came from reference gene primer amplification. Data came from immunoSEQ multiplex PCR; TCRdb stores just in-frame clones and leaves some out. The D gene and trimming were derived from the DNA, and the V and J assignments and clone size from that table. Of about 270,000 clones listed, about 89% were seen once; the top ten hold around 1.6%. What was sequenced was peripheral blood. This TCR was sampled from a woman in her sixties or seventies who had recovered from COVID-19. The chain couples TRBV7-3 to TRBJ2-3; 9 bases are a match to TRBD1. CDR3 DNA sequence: TGTGCCAGCAGCTTAATTGGGACAGGGAGCGACAGGAATACGCAGTATTTT. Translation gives CASSLIGTGSDRNTQYF.